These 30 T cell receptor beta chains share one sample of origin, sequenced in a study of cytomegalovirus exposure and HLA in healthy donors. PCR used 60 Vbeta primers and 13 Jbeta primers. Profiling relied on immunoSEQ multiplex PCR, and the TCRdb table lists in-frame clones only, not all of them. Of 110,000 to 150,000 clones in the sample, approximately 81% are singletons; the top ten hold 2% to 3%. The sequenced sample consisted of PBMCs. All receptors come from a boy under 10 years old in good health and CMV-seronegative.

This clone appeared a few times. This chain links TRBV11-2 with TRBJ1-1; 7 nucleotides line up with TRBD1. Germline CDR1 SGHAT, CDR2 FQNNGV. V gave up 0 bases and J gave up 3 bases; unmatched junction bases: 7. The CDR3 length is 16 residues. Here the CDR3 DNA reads TGTGCCAGCAGCTTAGAGGGTCGGCAGGGGGACACTGAAGCTTTCTTT. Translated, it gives CASSLEGRQGDTEAFF.

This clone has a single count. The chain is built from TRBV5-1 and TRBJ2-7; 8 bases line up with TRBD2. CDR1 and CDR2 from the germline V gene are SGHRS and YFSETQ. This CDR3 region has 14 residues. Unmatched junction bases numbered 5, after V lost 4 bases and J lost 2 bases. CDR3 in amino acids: CASSQPGGTYEQYF. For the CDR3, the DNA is TGCGCCAGCAGCCAACCGGGAGGGACCTACGAGCAGTACTTC.

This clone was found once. The CDR3 reads CASSQVTRGWPQHF. The CDR3 DNA is TGCGCCAGCAGCCAAGTCACCCGAGGTTGGCCCCAGCATTTT. The J gene is TRBJ1-5, the V gene TRBV4-1, with D unclear. Trimming removed 1 base at V and 9 bases at J, with 13 bases between. The CDR3 is 14 amino acids. Germline CDR1 MGHRA, CDR2 YSYEKL.

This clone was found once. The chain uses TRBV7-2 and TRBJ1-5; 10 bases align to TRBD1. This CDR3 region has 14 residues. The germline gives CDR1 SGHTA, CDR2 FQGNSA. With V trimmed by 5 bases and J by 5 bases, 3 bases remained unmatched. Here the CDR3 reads CASSRDRGHQPQHF. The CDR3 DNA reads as TGTGCCAGCAGCAGAGACAGGGGGCATCAGCCCCAGCATTTT.

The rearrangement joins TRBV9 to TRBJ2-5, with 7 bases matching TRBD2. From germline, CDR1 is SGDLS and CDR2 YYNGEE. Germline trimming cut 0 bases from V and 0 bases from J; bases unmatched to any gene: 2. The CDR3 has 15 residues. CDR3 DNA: TGTGCCAGCAGCGTAGGGGGGGGGAACCAAGAGACCCAGTACTTC. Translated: CASSVGGGNQETQYF.

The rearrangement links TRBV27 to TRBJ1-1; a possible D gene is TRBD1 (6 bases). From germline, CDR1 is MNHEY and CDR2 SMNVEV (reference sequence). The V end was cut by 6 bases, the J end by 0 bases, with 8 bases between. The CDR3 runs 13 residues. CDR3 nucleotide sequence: TGTGCCAGCAGCTGGACAGTGAACACTGAAGCTTTCTTT. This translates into CASSWTVNTEAFF.

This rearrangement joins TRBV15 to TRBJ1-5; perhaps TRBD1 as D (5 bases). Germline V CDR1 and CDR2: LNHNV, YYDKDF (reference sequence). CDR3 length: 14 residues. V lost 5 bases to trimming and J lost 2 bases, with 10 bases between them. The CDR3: CATSARGGNQPQHF. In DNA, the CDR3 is TGTGCCACCAGCGCTAGGGGTGGCAATCAGCCCCAGCATTTT.

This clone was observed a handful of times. For the CDR3, the DNA is TGTGCCAGCACCCTAACTAGCGGGGGGGCTAACACCGGGGAGCTGTTTTTT. Protein: CASTLTSGGANTGELFF. The genes are TRBV9 and TRBJ2-2; TRBD2 aligns across 13 bases. Looked up from germline, CDR1 is SGDLS and CDR2 is YYNGEE. J was trimmed by 2 bases and V by 6 bases; bases with no gene match: 7. There are 17 residues in the CDR3. Based on the CDR3 plus reference TRBV9 and TRBJ2-2, the full variable domain is DSGVTQTPKHLITATGQRVTLRCSPRSGDLSVYWYQQSLDQGLQFLIQYYNGEERAKGNILERFSAQQFPDLHSELNLSSLELGDSALYFCASTLTSGGANTGELFFGEGSRLTVL.

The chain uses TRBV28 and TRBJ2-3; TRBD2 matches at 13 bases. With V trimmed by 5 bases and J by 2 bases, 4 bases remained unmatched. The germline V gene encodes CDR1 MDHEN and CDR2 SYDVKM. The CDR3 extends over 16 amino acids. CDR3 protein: CASSPGLAGDTDTQYF. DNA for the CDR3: TGTGCCAGCAGTCCAGGACTAGCGGGGGACACAGATACGCAGTATTTT.

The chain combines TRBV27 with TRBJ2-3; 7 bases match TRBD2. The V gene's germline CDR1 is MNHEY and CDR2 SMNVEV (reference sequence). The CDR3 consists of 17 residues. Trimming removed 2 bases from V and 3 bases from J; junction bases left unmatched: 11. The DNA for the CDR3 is TGTGCCAGCAGTTTAGCGGGAGTGGGTCCCTATACAGATACGCAGTATTTT. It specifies CASSLAGVGPYTDTQYF.

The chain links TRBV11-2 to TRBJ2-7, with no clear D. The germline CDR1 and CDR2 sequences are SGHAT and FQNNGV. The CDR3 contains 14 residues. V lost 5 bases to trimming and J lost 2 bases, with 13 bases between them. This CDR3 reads CASSPLSRPYEQYF. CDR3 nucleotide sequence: TGTGCCAGCAGCCCGCTATCGCGGCCCTACGAGCAGTACTTC. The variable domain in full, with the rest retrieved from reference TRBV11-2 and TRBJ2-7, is EAGVAQSPRYKIIEKRQSVAFWCNPISGHATLYWYQQILGQGPKLLIQFQNNGVVDDSQLPKDRFSAERLKGVDSTLKIQPAKLEDSAVYLCASSPLSRPYEQYFGPGTRLTVT.

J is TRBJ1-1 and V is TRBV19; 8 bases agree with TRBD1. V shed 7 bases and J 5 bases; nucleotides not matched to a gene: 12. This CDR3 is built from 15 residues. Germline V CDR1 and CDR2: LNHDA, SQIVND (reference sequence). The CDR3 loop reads CASNKDRAGSTEAFF. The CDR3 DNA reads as TGTGCCAGTAACAAGGACAGGGCAGGTAGTACTGAAGCTTTCTTT.

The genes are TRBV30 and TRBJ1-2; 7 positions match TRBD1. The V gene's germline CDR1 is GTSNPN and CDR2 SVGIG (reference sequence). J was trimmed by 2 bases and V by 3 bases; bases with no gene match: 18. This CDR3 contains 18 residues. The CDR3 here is CAWSTTISQGFRNYGYTF. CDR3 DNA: TGTGCCTGGAGCACCACCATATCACAGGGGTTTCGGAACTATGGCTACACCTTC. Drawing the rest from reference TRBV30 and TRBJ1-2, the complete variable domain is SQTIHQWPATLVQPVGSPLSLECTVEGTSNPNLYWYRQAAGRGLQLLFYSVGIGQISSEVPQNLSASRPQDRQFILSSKKLLLSDSGFYLCAWSTTISQGFRNYGYTFGSGTRLTVV.

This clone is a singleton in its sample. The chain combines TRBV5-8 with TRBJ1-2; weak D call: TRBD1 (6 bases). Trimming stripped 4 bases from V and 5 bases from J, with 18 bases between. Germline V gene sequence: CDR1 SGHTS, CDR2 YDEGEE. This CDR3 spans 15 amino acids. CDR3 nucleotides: TGTGCCAGCAGCGCCCTTGGACAGAAAGAATATGGCTACACCTTC. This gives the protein CASSALGQKEYGYTF.

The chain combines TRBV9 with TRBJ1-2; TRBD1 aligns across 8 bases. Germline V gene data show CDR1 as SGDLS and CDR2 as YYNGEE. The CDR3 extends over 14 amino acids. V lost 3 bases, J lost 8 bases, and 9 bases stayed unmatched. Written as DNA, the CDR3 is TGTGCCAGCAGCGCCGGACAGGGAAGGGGAGGCTACACCTTC. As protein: CASSAGQGRGGYTF.

This CDR3 reads CASSLGTGGIDEQYF. DNA for the CDR3: TGCGCCAGCAGCTTAGGGACAGGGGGCATCGACGAGCAGTACTTC. The rearrangement joins TRBV5-1 to TRBJ2-7, with TRBD1 identical over 12 bases. Germline-derived CDR1 and CDR2 are SGHRS and YFSETQ. This CDR3 has 15 residues. J gave up 5 bases and V 2 bases, and 5 bases lay outside the gene matches.

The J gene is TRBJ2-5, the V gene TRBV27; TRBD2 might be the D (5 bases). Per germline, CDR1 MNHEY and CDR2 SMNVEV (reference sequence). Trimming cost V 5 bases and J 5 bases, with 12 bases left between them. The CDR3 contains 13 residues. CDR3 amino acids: CASSVRVRETQYF. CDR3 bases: TGTGCCAGCAGTGTGCGGGTCAGGGAGACCCAGTACTTC.

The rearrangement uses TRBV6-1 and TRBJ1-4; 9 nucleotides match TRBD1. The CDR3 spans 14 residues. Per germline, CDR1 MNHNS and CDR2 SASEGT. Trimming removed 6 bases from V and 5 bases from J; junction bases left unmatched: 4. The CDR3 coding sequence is TGTGCCAGCAGGGGACAGGGAATAAATGAAAAACTGTTTTTT. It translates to CASRGQGINEKLFF.

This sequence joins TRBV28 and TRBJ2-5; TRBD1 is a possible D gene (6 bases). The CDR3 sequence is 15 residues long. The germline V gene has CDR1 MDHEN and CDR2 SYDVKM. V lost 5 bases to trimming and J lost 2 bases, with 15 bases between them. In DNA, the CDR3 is TGTGCCAGCAGTCCATATACAGGGTATCAAGAGACCCAGTACTTC. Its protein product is CASSPYTGYQETQYF.

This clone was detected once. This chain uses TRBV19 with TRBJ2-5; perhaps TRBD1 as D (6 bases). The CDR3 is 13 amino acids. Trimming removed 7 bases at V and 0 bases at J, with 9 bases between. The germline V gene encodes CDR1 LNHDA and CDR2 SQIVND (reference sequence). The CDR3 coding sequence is TGTGCCAGTAAGGACAGTTACCAAGAGACCCAGTACTTC. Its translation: CASKDSYQETQYF.

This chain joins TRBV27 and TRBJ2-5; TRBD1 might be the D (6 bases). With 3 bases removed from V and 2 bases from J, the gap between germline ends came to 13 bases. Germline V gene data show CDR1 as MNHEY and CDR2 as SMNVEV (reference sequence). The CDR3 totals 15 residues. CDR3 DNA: TGTGCCAGCAGTTTGGCGGACAGCCCTCAAGAGACCCAGTACTTC. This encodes CASSLADSPQETQYF.

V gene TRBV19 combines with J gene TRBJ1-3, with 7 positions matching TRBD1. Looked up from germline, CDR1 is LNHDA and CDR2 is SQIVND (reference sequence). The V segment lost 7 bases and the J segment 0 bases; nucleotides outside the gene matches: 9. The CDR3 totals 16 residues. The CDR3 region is CASKPSGQSSGNTIYF. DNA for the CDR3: TGTGCCAGTAAACCTTCGGGACAGAGCTCTGGAAACACCATATATTTT.

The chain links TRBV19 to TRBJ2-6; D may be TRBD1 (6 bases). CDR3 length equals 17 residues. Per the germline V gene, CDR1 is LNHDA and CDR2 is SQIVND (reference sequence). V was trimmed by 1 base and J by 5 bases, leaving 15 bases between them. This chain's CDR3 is CASSIGLWTARANVLTF. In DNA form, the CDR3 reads TGTGCCAGTAGTATAGGGCTCTGGACAGCCCGGGCCAACGTCCTGACTTTC.

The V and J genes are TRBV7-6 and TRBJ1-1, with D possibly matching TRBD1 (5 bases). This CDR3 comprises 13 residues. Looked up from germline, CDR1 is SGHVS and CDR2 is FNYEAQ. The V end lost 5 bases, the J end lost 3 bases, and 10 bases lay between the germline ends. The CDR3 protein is CASSEAGDTEAFF. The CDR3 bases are TGTGCCAGCAGCGAAGCGGGGGACACTGAAGCTTTCTTT.

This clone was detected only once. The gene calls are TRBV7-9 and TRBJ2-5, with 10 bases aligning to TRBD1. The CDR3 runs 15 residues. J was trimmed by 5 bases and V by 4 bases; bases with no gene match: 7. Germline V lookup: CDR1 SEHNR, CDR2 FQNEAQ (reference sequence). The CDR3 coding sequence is TGTGCCAGCAGCTGGGGACAGGGGTCGGGGGAGACCCAGTACTTC. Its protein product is CASSWGQGSGETQYF.

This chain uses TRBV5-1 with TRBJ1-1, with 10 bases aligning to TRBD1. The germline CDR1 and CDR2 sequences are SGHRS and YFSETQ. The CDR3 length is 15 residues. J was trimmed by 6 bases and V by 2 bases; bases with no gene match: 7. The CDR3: CASSFYDRGRPEAFF. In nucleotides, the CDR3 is TGCGCCAGCAGCTTCTACGACAGGGGGCGCCCTGAAGCTTTCTTT.

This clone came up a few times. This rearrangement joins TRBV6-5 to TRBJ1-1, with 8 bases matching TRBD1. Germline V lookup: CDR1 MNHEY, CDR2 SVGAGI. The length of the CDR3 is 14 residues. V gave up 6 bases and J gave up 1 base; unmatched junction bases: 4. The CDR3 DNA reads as TGTGCCAGCAGCCAGGACAGGGAGAACACTGAAGCTTTCTTT. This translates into CASSQDRENTEAFF.

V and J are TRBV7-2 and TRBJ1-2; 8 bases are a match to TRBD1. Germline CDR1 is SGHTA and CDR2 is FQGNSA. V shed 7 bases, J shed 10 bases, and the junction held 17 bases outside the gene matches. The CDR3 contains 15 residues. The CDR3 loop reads CASTYPVGQGGDYTF. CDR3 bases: TGTGCCAGCACCTACCCAGTCGGACAGGGAGGTGACTACACCTTC.

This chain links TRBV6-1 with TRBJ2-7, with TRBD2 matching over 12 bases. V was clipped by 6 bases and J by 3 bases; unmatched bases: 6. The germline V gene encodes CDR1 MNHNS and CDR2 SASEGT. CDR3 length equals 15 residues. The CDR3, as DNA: TGTGCCAGCAGCGCTGGACTAGCGGGGAACTACGAGCAGTACTTC. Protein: CASSAGLAGNYEQYF.

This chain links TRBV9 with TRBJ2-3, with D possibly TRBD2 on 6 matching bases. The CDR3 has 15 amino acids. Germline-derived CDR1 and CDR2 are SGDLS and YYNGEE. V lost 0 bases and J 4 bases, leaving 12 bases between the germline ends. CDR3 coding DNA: TGTGCCAGCAGCGTAGTCGGGGGACGGCCAGATACGCAGTATTTT. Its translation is CASSVVGGRPDTQYF.